Below, one TCR beta chain is given with its context. CDR3 length: 15 residues. The V gene lost 3 bases and the J gene lost 6 bases, with 18 bases spanning the gap. Germline-derived CDR1 and CDR2 are SGHAT and FQNNGV. Measured with immunoSEQ multiplex PCR; TCRdb has only the in-frame clones, and not every one. The sample shows 140,000 or so clones, 65% to 85% of them seen only once. The Seattle patients joined while their infection was active and were tracked longitudinally afterward. The entry originates in a study of blood T cell repertoires in COVID-19. Study-wide background: Samples of COVID-19 (acute and convalescent) were obtained from the United States, Italy and Spain. PBMCs, B-cell-depleted T cells, or T cells provided the cDNA or gDNA that made up the material.

The sequence came from a man aged 25 to 45 with COVID-19, enrolled during active disease. Sequenced sample: peripheral blood. The V and J genes are TRBV11-2 and TRBJ2-7; D remains unclear. CDR3 DNA sequence: TGTGCCAGCAGCTTTAATGGGCTATCCAACTCCGAGCAGTACTTC. As protein: CASSFNGLSNSEQYF.